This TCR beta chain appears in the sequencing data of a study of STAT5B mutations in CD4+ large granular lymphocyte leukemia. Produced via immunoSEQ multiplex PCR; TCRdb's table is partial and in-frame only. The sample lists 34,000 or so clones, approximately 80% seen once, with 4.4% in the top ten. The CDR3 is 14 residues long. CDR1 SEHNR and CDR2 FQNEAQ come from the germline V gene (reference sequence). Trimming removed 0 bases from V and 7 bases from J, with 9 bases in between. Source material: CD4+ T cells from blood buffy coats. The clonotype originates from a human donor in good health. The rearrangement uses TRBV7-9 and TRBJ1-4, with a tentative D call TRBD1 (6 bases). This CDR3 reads CASSLAGGSEKLFF. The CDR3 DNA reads TGTGCCAGCAGCTTAGCAGGGGGGTCTGAAAAACTGTTTTTT.